This T cell receptor beta chain was recorded in a study of T cells after yellow fever vaccination. Via MiXCR, TCRdb re-called the 5' RACE reads, giving one row per CDR3 protein. Here the sample spans 350,000 or so distinct CDR3 sequences, less than 9.5% being singletons. Germline CDR1 SGHTA, CDR2 FQGTGA. The CDR3 is 13 residues long. The V end lost 5 bases, the J end lost 10 bases, and 15 bases lay between the germline ends. The material sequenced was PBMCs, taken approximately 47 days after the first yellow fever vaccination. The genes are TRBV7-3 and TRBJ2-1; a possible D gene is TRBD1 (5 bases). The receptor was isolated from a man aged 18 to 30 who received the YFV17D yellow fever vaccine. The DNA for the CDR3 is TGTGCCAGCAGCCTCAGGGCCTCGCGGGAGCAGTTCTTC. Translating it yields CASSLRASREQFF.